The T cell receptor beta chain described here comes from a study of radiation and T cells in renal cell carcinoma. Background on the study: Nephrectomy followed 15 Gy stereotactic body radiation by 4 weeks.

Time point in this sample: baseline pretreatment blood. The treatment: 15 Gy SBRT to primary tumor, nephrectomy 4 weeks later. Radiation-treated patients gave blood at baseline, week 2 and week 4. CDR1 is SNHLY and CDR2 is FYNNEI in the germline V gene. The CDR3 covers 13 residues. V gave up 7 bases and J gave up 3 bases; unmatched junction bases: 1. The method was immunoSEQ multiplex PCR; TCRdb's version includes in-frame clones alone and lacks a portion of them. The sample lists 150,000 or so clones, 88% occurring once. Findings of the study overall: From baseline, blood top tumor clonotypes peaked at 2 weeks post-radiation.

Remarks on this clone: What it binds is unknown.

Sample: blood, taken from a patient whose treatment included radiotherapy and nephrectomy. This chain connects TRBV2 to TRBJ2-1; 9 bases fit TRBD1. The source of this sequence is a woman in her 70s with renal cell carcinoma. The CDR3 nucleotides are TGTGCCAGCATGGACAGGGGCTACAATGAGCAGTTCTTC. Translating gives CASMDRGYNEQFF.